This T cell receptor beta chain was captured in a study of CD8 T cells in Susac syndrome. CDR1 and CDR2 from the germline V gene are DFQATT and SNEGSKA (reference sequence). This CDR3 is 14 amino acids long. Trimming left V 5 bases short and J 3 bases short, with 16 bases between. High-throughput TCR beta sequencing covered peripheral CD8+ and CD4+ T cells. RNA totalling roughly 0.45 to 1 ug underwent reverse transcription with random hexamers. TCRdb reprocessed the immunoSEQ multiplex PCR reads with MiXCR, giving one entry per CDR3 protein. The table lists some 240,000 distinct CDR3 sequences, almost 97% of them singletons.

This chain joins TRBV20-1 and TRBJ2-5, with a tentative D call TRBD1 (6 bases). The source of this sequence is a human donor with Susac syndrome. The sample taken for sequencing was CD4+ T cells from PBMCs. Here the CDR3 reads CSAGTQGWEETQYF. CDR3 sequence (DNA): TGCAGTGCTGGAACTCAGGGGTGGGAAGAGACCCAGTACTTC.